A single sample is the source of the 17 T cell receptor beta chains below, sequenced in a study of blood T cell repertoires in COVID-19 (dated by TCRdb to about 2020). Library generation was performed with the immunoSEQ multiplex PCR assay. TCRdb holds this immuneACCESS table with in-frame rearrangements only. Some clones are missing; in checked studies, unresolved V genes explain under half, and the rest has no known cause. Counted in this sample were roughly 100,000 clones; about 75% of them appeared once. The biggest ten clones account for approximately 19% of the sample. Sequenced material: peripheral blood. These receptors were taken from a woman in her seventies with acute or convalescent COVID-19.

V is TRBV5-1 and J is TRBJ2-5; the match to TRBD1 covers 9 bases. Germline V lookup: CDR1 SGHRS, CDR2 YFSETQ. V was clipped by 4 bases and J by 9 bases; unmatched bases: 16. The CDR3 contains 16 residues. This chain's CDR3 is CASSPGQGATRGSQYF. CDR3 nucleotides: TGCGCCAGCAGCCCGGGACAGGGAGCCACCCGTGGGTCCCAGTACTTC.

This rearrangement joins TRBV20-1 to TRBJ1-1; the match to TRBD1 covers 11 bases. With V trimmed by 3 bases and J by 0 bases, 3 bases remained unmatched. The length of the CDR3 is 15 residues. CDR1 and CDR2 from the germline V gene are DFQATT and SNEGSKA (reference sequence). The CDR3: CSASGTGGVNTEAFF. The CDR3 nucleotides are TGCAGTGCTAGTGGGACAGGGGGAGTGAACACTGAAGCTTTCTTT.

The genes are TRBV19 and TRBJ1-5; TRBD1 aligns across 8 bases. The germline V gene encodes CDR1 LNHDA and CDR2 SQIVND (reference sequence). Unmatched junction bases numbered 6, after V lost 2 bases and J lost 6 bases. The CDR3 extends over 15 amino acids. The CDR3 loop is CASSISYTGGQPQHF. The CDR3 nucleotides read TGTGCCAGTAGTATAAGCTATACAGGGGGTCAGCCCCAGCATTTT.

The chain has TRBV28 and TRBJ1-1; maybe TRBD1 (6 bases). CDR3 length equals 13 residues. V dropped 10 bases and J dropped 1 base, with 13 bases sitting between them. Germline lookup yields CDR1 MDHEN and CDR2 SYDVKM. CDR3 coding DNA: TGTGCCATCTACGGGACACCGAACACTGAAGCTTTCTTT. Amino acid sequence: CAIYGTPNTEAFF.

CDR3 DNA: TGTGCCTGGAGTGCGGGGGGACAGGGAGCTTTCTTT. Amino acids: CAWSAGGQGAFF. This chain uses TRBV30 with TRBJ1-1, with TRBD1 identical over 9 bases. The germline gives CDR1 GTSNPN, CDR2 SVGIG (reference sequence). The V gene end was trimmed by 1 base and the J gene end by 10 bases; junction bases not matched to a gene: 4. The CDR3 has 12 amino acids.

The rearrangement joins TRBV3-1 (or the pseudogene TRBV3-2) to TRBJ2-3; the match to TRBD1 covers 10 bases. Unmatched junction bases numbered 6, after V lost 2 bases and J lost 4 bases. The CDR3 sequence is 16 residues long. CDR1 and CDR2 (germline): LGHDT, YNNKEL (reference sequence). The CDR3 sequence: CASSQWLGQGADTQYF. The CDR3 nucleotides are TGTGCCAGCAGCCAATGGTTAGGACAGGGGGCAGATACGCAGTATTTT.

The genes are TRBV6-2 or TRBV6-3 and TRBJ1-1, with 10 bases fitting TRBD1. Germline V gives CDR1 MNHEY, CDR2 SVGEGT. The CDR3 loop spans 13 amino acids. The junction had 3 bases not matched to a gene; V was cut back by 4 bases and J by 7 bases. This CDR3 is CASSWTGGVEAFF. The CDR3 DNA reads TGTGCCAGCAGTTGGACAGGGGGAGTTGAAGCTTTCTTT.

This rearrangement joins TRBV27 to TRBJ2-7; D call uncertain. Germline V gene sequence: CDR1 MNHEY, CDR2 SMNVEV (reference sequence). The CDR3 sequence is 17 residues long. Deletions cut 0 bases from V and 1 base from J, with 16 bases between. The chain's CDR3 is CASSLSSSGTTSYEQYF. CDR3 nucleotides: TGTGCCAGCAGTTTATCGAGTTCTGGCACGACTTCCTACGAGCAGTACTTC.

This rearrangement joins TRBV24-1 to TRBJ1-5, with TRBD1 as a possible D gene (5 bases). The CDR3 covers 15 residues. Germline-derived CDR1 and CDR2 are KGHDR and SFDVKD. V was cut by 4 bases and J by 4 bases, with 13 bases left in between. CDR3 region: CATSEAGPRNQPQHF. CDR3 nucleotides: TGTGCCACCAGTGAGGCAGGGCCTAGGAATCAGCCCCAGCATTTT.

The J gene is TRBJ2-3, the V gene TRBV5-8; tentative D call: TRBD2 (6 bases). This CDR3 has 15 amino acids. Between the trimmed V and J ends, which lost 4 bases and 6 bases, there was a span of 18 bases. CDR1 and CDR2 (germline): SGHTS, YDEGEE. Here the CDR3 reads CASSPLAVGWDTQYF. The DNA for the CDR3 is TGTGCCAGCAGCCCTTTAGCGGTGGGTTGGGATACGCAGTATTTT.

The rearrangement uses TRBV18 and TRBJ1-1, with TRBD1 matching 8 bases. The germline V gene has CDR1 KGHSH and CDR2 LQKENI. The CDR3 contains 17 residues. The V and J ends lost 2 bases and 5 bases, in that order; junction bases with no gene match: 13. The CDR3, as DNA: TGTGCCAGCTCACCAGTCGACAGGGGTTTTATCGGGACTGAAGCTTTCTTT. Residues: CASSPVDRGFIGTEAFF. The whole variable domain, remainder taken from reference TRBV18 and TRBJ1-1, is NAGVMQNPRHLVRRRGQEARLRCSPMKGHSHVYWYRQLPEEGLKFMVYLQKENIIDESGMPKERFSAEFPKEGPSILRIQQVVRGDSAAYFCASSPVDRGFIGTEAFFGQGTRLTVV.

This chain uses TRBV5-1 with TRBJ2-2, with 8 nucleotides matching TRBD2. With 6 bases clipped from V and 1 base from J, the junction kept 5 bases outside the gene matches. This CDR3 is built from 15 residues. The germline V gene has CDR1 SGHRS and CDR2 YFSETQ. Here the CDR3 reads CASKKSGGNTGELFF. In nucleotides, the CDR3 is TGCGCCAGCAAAAAAAGCGGGGGGAACACCGGGGAGCTGTTTTTT.

CDR3 sequence: CASSAVFADEKLFF. In nucleotides, the CDR3 is TGCGCCAGCAGCGCCGTTTTTGCGGATGAAAAACTGTTTTTT. V is TRBV5-1 and J is TRBJ1-4; no clear D gene. The CDR3 is made up of 14 amino acids. CDR1 SGHRS and CDR2 YFSETQ come from the germline V gene. Trimming removed 4 bases from V and 6 bases from J, with 13 bases in between.

This chain joins TRBV19 and TRBJ2-7; TRBD2 is a possible D gene (6 bases). The ends were cut back, 3 bases at V and 5 bases at J, with 14 bases in the middle. Germline V CDR1 and CDR2: LNHDA, SQIVND (reference sequence). The CDR3 extends over 14 amino acids. The CDR3 DNA is TGTGCCAGTAGTATTCGGGCGGGACTGCACGAGCAGTACTTC. Encoded protein: CASSIRAGLHEQYF.

This sequence joins TRBV6-2 or TRBV6-3 and TRBJ2-7, with a possible D match to TRBD1 (6 bases). This CDR3 spans 12 amino acids. CDR1 is MNHEY and CDR2 is SVGEGT in the germline V gene. Trimming removed 4 bases at V and 9 bases at J, with 13 bases between. The CDR3 coding sequence is TGTGCCAGCAGTTCCATGACAGGCTGGCAGTACTTC. This sequence encodes CASSSMTGWQYF.

This chain joins TRBV14 and TRBJ2-2, with a tentative D call TRBD1 (5 bases). Trimming removed 3 bases at V and 0 bases at J, with 11 bases between. The CDR3 has 16 amino acids. CDR1 is SGHDN and CDR2 is FVKESK in the germline V gene. The CDR3 sequence is CASSHLRAANTGELFF. The CDR3 region has the DNA TGTGCCAGCAGCCATCTCAGGGCCGCGAACACCGGGGAGCTGTTTTTT. The full variable domain, rest sourced from reference TRBV14 and TRBJ2-2, is EAGVTQFPSHSVIEKGQTVTLRCDPISGHDNLYWYRRVMGKEIKFLLHFVKESKQDESGMPNNRFLAERTGGTYSTLKVQPAELEDSGVYFCASSHLRAANTGELFFGEGSRLTVL.

The CDR3 reads CASSYRQGGQPQHF. The DNA of the CDR3 is TGTGCCAGCAGTTACCGACAGGGAGGCCAGCCCCAGCATTTT. V usage is TRBV28 and J usage is TRBJ1-5, with 7 nucleotides matching TRBD1. The CDR3 length is 14 residues. Per germline, CDR1 MDHEN and CDR2 SYDVKM. V shed 4 bases and J 7 bases; nucleotides not matched to a gene: 7.